This entry features one TCR beta chain sequence. Its antigen is as yet unknown. This record belongs to a study of cytomegalovirus exposure and HLA in healthy donors. In the study overall: An earlier analysis identified 100 million to 130 million unique TCR beta sequences in about 180 million T cells. Study findings and constraints: Across donors, most TCRs were seen rarely, yet some public ones were widespread. One later analysis reportedly identified an Asian-associated ancestry cluster that showed fewer N-insertions than the approximately 600-donor mean.

The CDR3 extends over 14 amino acids. Trimming pared 4 bases from V and 2 bases from J, leaving 12 bases between. Germline assignment: CDR1 SNHLY and CDR2 FYNNEI. In the PCR, 60 Vbeta and 13 Jbeta primers were used. As processed by the authors: In a later analysis, the count reached some 83 million unique TCR beta chains, with about 10 million shared. Data came from immunoSEQ multiplex PCR; TCRdb stores just in-frame clones and leaves some out. That table is the source of V, J and clone size, and D and trimming were worked out from the DNA. This table holds about 100,000 clones, 79% found once. The sample comprised PBMCs. The V call is TRBV2, the J call TRBJ2-7, with D possibly being TRBD2 (5 bases). The clonotype was recovered from a female donor in good health and CMV-seropositive. The CDR3 region is CASSVGEAPYEQYF. CDR3 bases: TGTGCCAGCAGTGTGGGAGAAGCACCCTACGAGCAGTACTTC.